Below are 7 T cell receptor beta chains sequenced from a single sample in a study of blood T cell repertoires in COVID-19. Sequenced by immunoSEQ multiplex PCR; TCRdb stores in-frame clones only, minus some. This table has just over 650,000 clones, 75% to 90% appearing once. The sample consisted of peripheral blood. The receptors here all came from a woman between 18 and 29 years old with acute or convalescent COVID-19.

The CDR3 DNA follows: TGTGCCAGCAGCTTAGCCAGGGAATCCTACGAGCAGTACTTC. Amino acids: CASSLARESYEQYF. This rearrangement joins TRBV7-6 to TRBJ2-7; weak D call: TRBD1 (5 bases). Per the germline V gene, CDR1 is SGHVS and CDR2 is FNYEAQ. V was shortened by 0 bases and J by 1 base, with 7 bases between the two germline ends. The CDR3 covers 14 residues.

The chain is built from TRBV5-4 and TRBJ2-1; 10 bases map to TRBD2. V trimming: 3 bases; J trimming: 4 bases; junction bases outside the gene matches: 7. The CDR3 length is 16 residues. Germline CDR1 is SGHNT and CDR2 is YYREEE (reference sequence). The CDR3 DNA reads TGTGCCAGCAGCTACTTAGCGGGGGGCCCTTACAATGAGCAGTTCTTC. This translates into CASSYLAGGPYNEQFF.

Note on this clone: The same CDR3 also results from other DNA sequences found in this sample. The chain uses TRBV2 and TRBJ1-1; no clear D. CDR1 is SNHLY, CDR2 FYNNEI, per germline. The ends were cut back, 8 bases at V and 5 bases at J, with 9 bases in the middle. The CDR3 loop spans 11 amino acids. The CDR3 DNA reads as TGTGCCAGCGCGCGGGCTACTGAAGCTTTCTTT. It translates to CASARATEAFF.

This chain links TRBV27 with TRBJ1-1, with 7 bases identical to TRBD1. The CDR3 totals 19 residues. The V segment lost 6 bases and the J segment 1 base; nucleotides outside the gene matches: 20. Germline V gene data show CDR1 as MNHEY and CDR2 as SMNVEV (reference sequence). CDR3 nucleotides: TGTGCCAGCAGCCCGAGACCCGGGTGGACAGGAGGGTCGAACACTGAAGCTTTCTTT. This translates into CASSPRPGWTGGSNTEAFF.

V usage is TRBV5-1 and J usage is TRBJ2-2, with 11 bases that match TRBD1. The V gene end was trimmed by 2 bases and the J gene end by 5 bases; junction bases not matched to a gene: 8. The length of the CDR3 is 17 residues. Per germline, CDR1 SGHRS and CDR2 YFSETQ. The CDR3 DNA reads as TGCGCCAGCAGCTTCGAAGGACAGGGGGCTTGGACCGGGGAGCTGTTTTTT. Amino acid sequence: CASSFEGQGAWTGELFF.

The J gene is TRBJ2-3, the V gene TRBV28; a weak D match, TRBD2 (6 bases). The CDR3 is made up of 18 amino acids. The germline gives CDR1 MDHEN, CDR2 SYDVKM. Trimming pared 4 bases from V and 0 bases from J, leaving 20 bases between. This chain's CDR3 is CASSSRFTPGLSTDTQYF. The CDR3 nucleotides are TGTGCCAGCAGTTCTAGGTTTACACCGGGACTTAGCACAGATACGCAGTATTTT.

This sequence joins TRBV30 and TRBJ2-1; the D gene is possibly TRBD1 (5 bases). The ends were cut back, 2 bases at V and 2 bases at J, with 13 bases in the middle. This CDR3 comprises 15 residues. Germline V gene lookup returns CDR1 GTSNPN and CDR2 SVGIG (reference sequence). The CDR3 sequence: CAWSQGFEPYNEQFF. The CDR3 DNA sequence: TGTGCCTGGAGTCAGGGCTTCGAGCCCTACAATGAGCAGTTCTTC.